Listed below are T cell receptor beta chains from one sample, sequenced in a study of cytomegalovirus exposure and HLA in healthy donors. Sequenced by immunoSEQ multiplex PCR; TCRdb stores in-frame clones only, minus some. The table shows about 170,000 clones, with 75% to 90% occurring only once. Sequenced input: PBMCs. The origin of the receptors is a man aged 25 to 40 in good health and CMV-seropositive. CDR3s include the opening cysteine and the closing phenylalanine or tryptophan.

j_call v_call cdr3_aa
TRBJ1-2 TRBV6-1 CASSDGVNYGYTF
TRBJ2-7 TRBV27 CASSLTGRAYEQYF
TRBJ2-2 TRBV6-4 CASSDSRDTGELFF
TRBJ2-1 TRBV30 CAWSLSFSYNEQFF
TRBJ1-2 TRBV19 CASSMVRESYGYTF
TRBJ2-2 TRBV10-3 CAISTGAGELFF
TRBJ2-1 TRBV6-1 CASSDVGVRYNEQFF
TRBJ2-1 TRBV11-3 CASSGTSGDGEQFF
TRBJ2-1 TRBV11-2 CASSFPAGMGEQFF
TRBJ1-2 TRBV18 CASSPRQDTNYGYTF
TRBJ1-2 TRBV25-1 CASSQYYGYTF
TRBJ1-1 TRBV7-9 CASSSRQGSTEAFF
TRBJ1-1 TRBV11-2 CASSLERGGEAFF
TRBJ2-5 TRBV28 CASRSDRDQETQYF
TRBJ2-7 TRBV11-2 CASSATRNNYAYEQYF
TRBJ2-2 TRBV7-8 CASSPTSGQEVAGELFF
TRBJ2-7 TRBV10-1 CASSESSGGFNEQYF
TRBJ2-2 TRBV4-1 CASSQGALGESQTGELFF